The 8 T cell receptor beta chains below were found in one sample sequenced in a study of graft-versus-host responses after intestinal transplantation. Repertoires were generated with immunoSEQ multiplex PCR, while TCRdb's copy carries only in-frame clones and drops some. The sample yields 150,000 or so clones, nearly 95% seen once. Which antigens these TCRs recognize remains unknown. The source was unstimulated CD4+ T cells sorted from spleen or lymph node cells, collected before intestinal transplant. The receptors stem from a human donor who received an intestinal transplant.

This chain links TRBV4-3 with TRBJ2-5, with 7 bases matching TRBD1. Germline CDR1 reads LGHNA; CDR2 reads YSLEER. This CDR3 is built from 16 residues. The V segment lost 5 bases and the J segment 4 bases; nucleotides outside the gene matches: 13. The CDR3 loop is CASSYDPGAGGETQYF. In nucleotides, the CDR3 is TGCGCCAGCAGCTACGATCCTGGGGCAGGGGGAGAGACCCAGTACTTC.

The chain links TRBV6-1 to TRBJ2-4; 8 bases align to TRBD2. From germline, CDR1 is MNHNS and CDR2 SASEGT. V was clipped by 7 bases and J by 7 bases; unmatched bases: 6. This CDR3 has 13 amino acids. CDR3 bases: TGTGCCAGCATCTCGCGGGGGGCTAACATTCAGTACTTC. Translated, it gives CASISRGANIQYF.

V gene TRBV4-1 combines with J gene TRBJ1-2, with 8 bases lining up with TRBD1. CDR1 and CDR2 (germline): MGHRA, YSYEKL. The CDR3 totals 17 residues. V lost 1 base, J lost 4 bases, and 11 bases stayed unmatched. CDR3 loop: CASSQGGQGASIYGYTF. Here the CDR3 DNA reads TGCGCCAGCAGCCAAGGTGGACAGGGAGCTTCTATCTATGGCTACACCTTC.

This chain connects TRBV7-6 to TRBJ1-1, with no clear D. Germline-derived CDR1 and CDR2 are SGHVS and FNYEAQ. The CDR3 is made up of 13 amino acids. With 4 bases removed from V and 10 bases from J, the gap between germline ends came to 16 bases. The CDR3 region is CASSSGVPSLAFF. The CDR3, as DNA: TGTGCCAGCAGCTCCGGCGTTCCCTCTCTAGCTTTCTTT. Using reference TRBV7-6 and TRBJ1-1 for the parts outside the CDR3, the full variable domain is GAGVSQSPRYKVTKRGQDVALRCDPISGHVSLYWYRQALGQGPEFLTYFNYEAQQDKSGLPNDRFSAERPEGSISTLTIQRTEQRDSAMYRCASSSGVPSLAFFGQGTRLTVV.

The chain uses TRBV10-2 and TRBJ2-5; D may match TRBD1 or TRBD2 (5 bases each). Trimming pared 8 bases from V and 1 base from J, leaving 11 bases between. The V gene's germline CDR1 is WSHSY and CDR2 SAAADI. This CDR3 has 13 amino acids. CDR3 sequence reads: CASRRGAQETQYF. Here the CDR3 DNA reads TGCGCCAGCCGGAGAGGGGCCCAAGAGACCCAGTACTTC.

The V call is TRBV19, the J call TRBJ1-2, with D perhaps matching TRBD1 (5 bases). V was pared by 6 bases and J by 1 base, with 15 bases between. This CDR3 spans 15 amino acids. CDR1 LNHDA and CDR2 SQIVND come from the germline V gene (reference sequence). The CDR3 DNA sequence: TGTGCCAGTAGCGCCCTTGGGCAGGGTAACTATGGCTACACCTTC. Protein sequence: CASSALGQGNYGYTF.

The gene calls are TRBV5-1 and TRBJ2-1; 9 bases agree with TRBD2. The CDR3 consists of 14 residues. Unmatched junction bases numbered 8, after V lost 6 bases and J lost 7 bases. CDR1 SGHRS and CDR2 YFSETQ come from the germline V gene. The chain's CDR3 is CASMALAGNNEQFF. The CDR3 DNA is TGCGCCAGCATGGCACTAGCGGGTAATAATGAGCAGTTCTTC.

This clone was recorded once. This rearrangement joins TRBV19 to TRBJ1-5; D gene ambiguous. This CDR3 is 14 amino acids long. The germline V and J ends were trimmed by 10 bases and 6 bases, with 19 bases remaining between them. The germline V gene encodes CDR1 LNHDA and CDR2 SQIVND (reference sequence). CDR3: CANPDRCVGQPQHF. The CDR3 DNA sequence: TGTGCCAACCCGGACCGGTGCGTTGGTCAGCCCCAGCATTTT.